The entry below describes one T cell receptor (beta chain). The sample comes from a study of control samples from healthy donors and cancer patients. The CDR3 loop spans 13 amino acids. Germline V gene lookup returns CDR1 MGHDK and CDR2 SYGVNS. V was pared by 6 bases and J by 0 bases, with 8 bases between. The table came from immunoSEQ multiplex PCR; TCRdb's copy has only in-frame clones and leaves some out. The sample lists around 200,000 clones; 90% to 95% were seen once. Sequenced: blood. This clonotype originated in a man aged 18 to 30 in good health. This chain joins TRBV25-1 and TRBJ1-1; D remains unclear. The CDR3 sequence: CASSYAMNTEAFF. CDR3 DNA: TGTGCCAGCAGCTACGCCATGAACACTGAAGCTTTCTTT.